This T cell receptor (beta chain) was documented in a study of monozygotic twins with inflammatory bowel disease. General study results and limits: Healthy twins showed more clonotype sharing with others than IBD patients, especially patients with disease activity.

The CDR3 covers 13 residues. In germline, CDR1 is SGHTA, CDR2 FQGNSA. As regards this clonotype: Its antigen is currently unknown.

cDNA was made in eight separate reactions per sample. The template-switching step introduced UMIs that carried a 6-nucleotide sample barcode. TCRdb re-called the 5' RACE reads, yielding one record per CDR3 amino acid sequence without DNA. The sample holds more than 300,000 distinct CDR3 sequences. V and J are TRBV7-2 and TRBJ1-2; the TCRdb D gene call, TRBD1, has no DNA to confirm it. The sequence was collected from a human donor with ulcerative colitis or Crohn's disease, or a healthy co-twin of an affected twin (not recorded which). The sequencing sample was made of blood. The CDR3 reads CASSQGSNYGYTF.